The 29 T cell receptor beta chains given below trace back to one sample, sequenced in a study of blood T cell repertoires in COVID-19. Profiling relied on immunoSEQ multiplex PCR, and the TCRdb table lists in-frame clones only, not all of them. The sample lists fewer than 200,000 clones; 83% were seen once. The source material was peripheral blood. The source of these receptors is a woman older than 75 with acute or convalescent COVID-19.

The chain recombines TRBV5-1 with TRBJ1-1; D possibly corresponds to TRBD1 (5 bases). V shed 4 bases and J shed 4 bases, with 17 bases lying between them. The germline V gene has CDR1 SGHRS and CDR2 YFSETQ. This CDR3 has 15 residues. The CDR3 nucleotides read TGCGCCAGCAGCCAGTCACAGGTGCGGGGCACTGAAGCTTTCTTT. It yields the protein CASSQSQVRGTEAFF.

The V gene is TRBV7-2, the J gene TRBJ2-2; perhaps TRBD2 as D (6 bases). From germline, CDR1 is SGHTA and CDR2 FQGNSA. This CDR3 is built from 17 residues. Deletions cut 1 base from V and 4 bases from J, with 16 bases between. CDR3: CASSLDPLPGVTGELFF. Here the CDR3 DNA reads TGTGCCAGCAGCTTAGATCCCTTACCGGGAGTCACCGGGGAGCTGTTTTTT.

The chain is built from TRBV27 and TRBJ1-1; D is unclear. The V gene lost 6 bases and the J gene lost 3 bases, with 11 bases spanning the gap. This CDR3 region has 13 residues. Germline CDR1 reads MNHEY; CDR2 reads SMNVEV (reference sequence). The CDR3 DNA reads as TGTGCCAGCAGCAATACACGATACACTGAAGCTTTCTTT. Encoded protein: CASSNTRYTEAFF.

The chain links TRBV3-1 (or the pseudogene TRBV3-2) to TRBJ2-3; 9 nucleotides align to TRBD2. The length of the CDR3 is 17 residues. After removal of 1 base from V and 0 bases from J, the junction contained 5 bases not matched to a gene. Germline CDR1 LGHDT, CDR2 YNNKEL (reference sequence). CDR3 sequence: CASSQGAGGPSTDTQYF. The CDR3 DNA reads as TGTGCCAGCAGCCAAGGCGCGGGGGGGCCGAGCACAGATACGCAGTATTTT.

The chain has TRBV7-4 and TRBJ2-5, with 12 nucleotides matching TRBD2. The trim removed 1 base at V and 2 bases at J, leaving 2 bases unmatched. Germline CDR1 SGHVT, CDR2 SQSDAQ. The CDR3 extends over 16 amino acids. CDR3 nucleotide sequence: TGTGCCAGCAGCTTAGTCCTAGCGGGGGGGCAAGAGACCCAGTACTTC. It encodes CASSLVLAGGQETQYF.

V is TRBV28 and J is TRBJ1-1, with 8 bases lining up with TRBD1. V lost 4 bases and J lost 9; bases outside the gene matches: 10. CDR1 is MDHEN, CDR2 SYDVKM, per germline. This CDR3 region has 14 residues. The CDR3 nucleotides are TGTGCCAGCAGTTCCCCCGCCTACAGGGGGAAAGCTTTCTTT. It yields the protein CASSSPAYRGKAFF.

This rearrangement joins TRBV30 to TRBJ1-4, with D hard to call. The germline CDR1 and CDR2 sequences are GTSNPN and SVGIG (reference sequence). This CDR3 spans 14 amino acids. V was clipped by 4 bases and J by 0 bases, with 9 bases between them. CDR3 sequence: CAWTNSATNEKLFF. In nucleotides, the CDR3 is TGTGCCTGGACTAACAGTGCAACTAATGAAAAACTGTTTTTT.

The gene calls are TRBV5-6 and TRBJ2-3, with 7 bases aligning to TRBD2. The CDR3 spans 15 residues. Trimming removed 0 bases from V and 6 bases from J; junction bases left unmatched: 7. The V gene's germline CDR1 is SGHDT and CDR2 YYEEEE. Here the CDR3 reads CASSLGGSRRDTQYF. The DNA for the CDR3 is TGTGCCAGCAGCTTGGGCGGGAGTCGTAGGGATACGCAGTATTTT.

The chain carries TRBV6-2 or TRBV6-3 and TRBJ1-1; 10 nucleotides match TRBD1. Per germline, CDR1 MNHEY and CDR2 SVGEGT. The CDR3 loop spans 15 amino acids. V was pared by 4 bases and J by 4 bases, with 6 bases of the junction left unmatched. DNA for the CDR3: TGTGCCAGCAGTTCCCCCGGGACAGGGGCCACTGAAGCTTTCTTT. Protein: CASSSPGTGATEAFF.

The chain recombines TRBV5-1 with TRBJ2-2; tentatively, D is TRBD2 (6 bases). Germline values: CDR1 SGHRS, CDR2 YFSETQ. The CDR3 is made up of 16 amino acids. Deletions cut 3 bases from V and 3 bases from J, with 15 bases between. CDR3 sequence reads: CASSSLGGTYTGELFF. The CDR3 nucleotides read TGCGCCAGCAGCTCCTTGGGGGGAACTTACACCGGGGAGCTGTTTTTT.

The chain joins TRBV5-1 to TRBJ2-5, with D possibly TRBD2 on 6 matching bases. The CDR3 loop spans 13 amino acids. Per germline, CDR1 SGHRS and CDR2 YFSETQ. V was trimmed by 4 bases and J by 1 base, leaving 8 bases between them. CDR3: CASSTGVQETQYF. For the CDR3, the DNA is TGCGCCAGCAGCACGGGAGTCCAAGAGACCCAGTACTTC.

The CDR3 is CASSQARDTLEQYF. The CDR3 DNA reads as TGTGCCAGCAGCCAAGCCCGGGACACCCTGGAGCAGTACTTC. The chain has TRBV3-1 (or the pseudogene TRBV3-2) and TRBJ2-7, with D possibly TRBD1 on 6 matching bases. Germline V gene sequence: CDR1 LGHDT, CDR2 YNNKEL (reference sequence). CDR3 length: 14 residues. Trimming took 1 base from V and 7 from J, leaving 14 bases between them.

The genes are TRBV2 and TRBJ1-1; TRBD1 might be the D (5 bases). Germline CDR1 SNHLY, CDR2 FYNNEI. This CDR3 is 14 amino acids long. Trimming pared 2 bases from V and 0 bases from J, leaving 7 bases between. CDR3 DNA sequence: TGTGCCAGCAGTGAAACAGGACTGAACACTGAAGCTTTCTTT. Protein: CASSETGLNTEAFF.

The V and J genes are TRBV5-4 and TRBJ2-2, with 7 positions matching TRBD2. The CDR3 spans 16 residues. Germline V gene lookup returns CDR1 SGHNT and CDR2 YYREEE (reference sequence). J gave up 4 bases and V 4 bases, and 10 bases lay outside the gene matches. Here the CDR3 DNA reads TGTGCCAGCAGCAAGGGGACTACGGAATTCACCGGGGAGCTGTTTTTT. Amino acids: CASSKGTTEFTGELFF.

The chain has TRBV29-1 and TRBJ1-1; 11 nucleotides align to TRBD1. The CDR3 runs 13 residues. In germline, CDR1 is SQVTM, CDR2 ANQGSEA. The ends lost 8 bases at V and 4 bases at J; junction bases unmatched: 6. The CDR3 DNA is TGCAGCTCAGGACAGGGGGCCGGCACTGAAGCTTTCTTT. Translated, it gives CSSGQGAGTEAFF.

The chain has TRBV5-1 and TRBJ2-2, with unresolved D. The CDR3 is 12 amino acids. In germline, CDR1 is SGHRS, CDR2 YFSETQ. Trimming took off 5 bases at V and 3 bases at J, with 5 bases between the two ends. Here the CDR3 reads CASRPDTGELFF. DNA for the CDR3: TGCGCCAGCAGGCCGGACACCGGGGAGCTGTTTTTT.

This rearrangement joins TRBV30 to TRBJ2-2, with TRBD1 matching 7 bases. CDR3 size: 15 residues. Germline CDR1 GTSNPN, CDR2 SVGIG (reference sequence). The trim removed 0 bases at V and 6 bases at J, leaving 7 bases unmatched. This CDR3 is CAWSVPRQGAGELFF. CDR3 in DNA: TGTGCCTGGAGTGTACCAAGACAGGGAGCCGGGGAGCTGTTTTTT. Full variable domain (missing parts from reference TRBV30 and TRBJ2-2): SQTIHQWPATLVQPVGSPLSLECTVEGTSNPNLYWYRQAAGRGLQLLFYSVGIGQISSEVPQNLSASRPQDRQFILSSKKLLLSDSGFYLCAWSVPRQGAGELFFGEGSRLTVL.

Points on this clone: The CDR3 ends on some other residue instead of the conserved phenylalanine or tryptophan, so this is likely a read error. The J gene is TRBJ2-7, the V gene TRBV5-1; TRBD2 agrees at 9 bases. The CDR3 covers 18 residues. Germline lookup yields CDR1 SGHRS and CDR2 YFSETQ. V shed 0 bases, J shed 0 bases, and the junction held 10 bases outside the gene matches. The CDR3, as DNA: TGCGCCAGCAGCTTGGGAGCTAGCGGGGTACTGAGCTCCTACGAGCAGTACCTC. It yields the protein CASSLGASGVLSSYEQYL.

The genes are TRBV5-4 and TRBJ1-1, with a weak D call TRBD1 (6 bases). The length of the CDR3 is 13 residues. V was trimmed by 4 bases and J by 5 bases, leaving 12 bases between them. CDR1 is SGHNT and CDR2 is YYREEE in the germline V gene (reference sequence). CDR3 DNA: TGTGCCAGCAGCCAAGACAGGATAACTGAAGCTTTCTTT. This translates into CASSQDRITEAFF.

The chain is built from TRBV12-3 or TRBV12-4 and TRBJ1-5; D is unresolved. The V and J ends lost 5 bases and 4 bases respectively, with 9 bases between them. CDR3 length: 13 amino acids. The CDR3 here is CASSLGENQPQHF. DNA for the CDR3: TGTGCCAGCAGTCTGGGAGAAAATCAGCCCCAGCATTTT.

Turning to this clone: The junction shows a germline mismatch at one end, possibly a read error. The chain combines TRBV5-1 with TRBJ1-1; D is undetermined. Germline lookup yields CDR1 SGHRS and CDR2 YFSETQ. The length of the CDR3 is 11 residues. The chain's CDR3 is CASSLDTEAFF. CDR3 in DNA: TGCGCCAGCAGCTTGGACACGGAAGCTTTCTTT. Looking up the rest from reference TRBV5-1 and TRBJ1-1 gives the full variable domain: KAGVTQTPRYLIKTRGQQVTLSCSPISGHRSVSWYQQTPGQGLQFLFEYFSETQRNKGNFPGRFSGRQFSNSRSEMNVSTLELGDSALYLCASSLDTEAFFGQGTRLTVV.

The chain joins TRBV7-9 to TRBJ2-3; 10 bases are shared with TRBD2. Germline V gene data show CDR1 as SEHNR and CDR2 as FQNEAQ (reference sequence). CDR3 length equals 16 residues. V lost 5 bases, J lost 4 bases, and 9 bases stayed unmatched. The CDR3 DNA is TGTGCCAGCAGCCGCAGTGCTAGCGGGAGCGCAGATACGCAGTATTTT. Encoded protein: CASSRSASGSADTQYF.

Only one count was recorded for this clone. The V and J genes are TRBV10-3 and TRBJ1-3; D is perhaps TRBD1 (5 bases). Trimming removed 2 bases at V and 6 bases at J, with 17 bases between. Germline CDR1 and CDR2: ENHRY and SYGVKD. There are 16 residues in the CDR3. CDR3 in amino acids: CAISEPRRGGENTIYF. In DNA form, the CDR3 reads TGTGCCATCAGTGAGCCTCGAAGGGGAGGGGAAAACACCATATATTTT.

The table lists this clone with a few counts. V is TRBV14 and J is TRBJ1-3; D gene uncertain. CDR3 size: 15 residues. In germline, CDR1 is SGHDN, CDR2 FVKESK. The germline V and J ends were trimmed by 2 bases and 4 bases, with 12 bases remaining between them. CDR3 sequence (DNA): TGTGCCAGCAGCCAACGTCTAAATCCCGGAAACACCATATATTTT. Protein sequence: CASSQRLNPGNTIYF.

A word on this clone: The sample holds other DNA sequences that translate to the same CDR3. The rearrangement uses TRBV11-2 and TRBJ1-1; perhaps TRBD1 as D (5 bases). The CDR3 totals 13 residues. In germline, CDR1 is SGHAT, CDR2 FQNNGV. Trimming left V 3 bases short and J 5 bases short, with 10 bases between. The chain's CDR3 is CASSLGGRTEAFF. In nucleotides, the CDR3 is TGTGCCAGCAGCTTGGGGGGGAGAACTGAAGCTTTCTTT.

The rearrangement uses TRBV29-1 and TRBJ1-2; weak D call: TRBD1 (5 bases). CDR1 is SQVTM and CDR2 is ANQGSEA in the germline V gene. V lost 6 bases, J lost 4 bases, and 15 bases lay in between. CDR3 length: 13 residues. The CDR3 spells CSVRDFLAYGYTF. The CDR3 bases are TGCAGCGTCCGGGACTTTCTAGCCTATGGCTACACCTTC.

V usage is TRBV4-1 and J usage is TRBJ1-1; 8 nucleotides agree with TRBD1. With 4 bases clipped from V and 3 bases from J, the junction kept 13 bases outside the gene matches. CDR1 and CDR2 (germline): MGHRA, YSYEKL. This CDR3 contains 17 residues. CDR3 bases: TGCGCCAGCAGCCGGACCTATCAGGGGGCGCAGGACACTGAAGCTTTCTTT. Residues: CASSRTYQGAQDTEAFF.

This clone has just one count. This chain joins TRBV19 and TRBJ1-4; TRBD1 might be the D (5 bases). Germline V gene data show CDR1 as LNHDA and CDR2 as SQIVND (reference sequence). This CDR3 spans 14 amino acids. The ends were cut back, 5 bases at V and 8 bases at J, with 15 bases in the middle. CDR3 DNA: TGTGCCAGTAGTCCCCAGGGTAGGAACGAAAAACTGTTTTTT. The encoded protein is CASSPQGRNEKLFF.

The J gene is TRBJ2-5, the V gene TRBV3-1 (or the pseudogene TRBV3-2), with 12 bases matching TRBD1. V was pared by 3 bases and J by 5 bases, with 10 bases of the junction left unmatched. Germline V gene lookup returns CDR1 LGHDT and CDR2 YNNKEL (reference sequence). The CDR3 length is 17 residues. The CDR3 DNA reads TGTGCCAGCAGCCATCTTACGGGACAGGGGGCAAGGGAGACCCAGTACTTC. This translates into CASSHLTGQGARETQYF.